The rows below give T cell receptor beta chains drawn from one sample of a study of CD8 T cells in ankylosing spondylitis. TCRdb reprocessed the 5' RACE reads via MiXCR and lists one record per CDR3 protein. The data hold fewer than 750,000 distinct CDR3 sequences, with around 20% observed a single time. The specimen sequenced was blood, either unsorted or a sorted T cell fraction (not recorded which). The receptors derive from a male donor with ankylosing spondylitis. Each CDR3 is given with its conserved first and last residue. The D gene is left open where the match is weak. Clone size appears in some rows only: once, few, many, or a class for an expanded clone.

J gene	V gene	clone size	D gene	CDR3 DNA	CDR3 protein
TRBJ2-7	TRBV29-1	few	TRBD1	TGCAGCGTTCAACAGGGGGCCTACGAGCAGTACTTC	CSVQQGAYEQYF
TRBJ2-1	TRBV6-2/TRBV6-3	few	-	TGTGCCAGCAGTTACACCGTTCTCCCACACAATGAGCAGTTCTTC	CASSYTVLPHNEQFF
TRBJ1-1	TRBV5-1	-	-	TGCGCCAGCAGCTTGGCAGGGTTCCAGAACACTGAAGCTTTCTTT	CASSLAGFQNTEAFF
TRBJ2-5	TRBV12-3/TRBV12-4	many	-	TGTGCCAGCAGCCCTGTAGGAGAGACCCAGTACTTC	CASSPVGETQYF
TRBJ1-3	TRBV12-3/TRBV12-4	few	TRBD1	TGTGCCAGCAGAGAACAGGGGGCAACTGGAAACACCATATATTTT	CASREQGATGNTIYF
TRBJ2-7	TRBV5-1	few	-	TGCGCCAGCAGCTTTTTTGCGACGGGAACCTACGAGCAGTACTTC	CASSFFATGTYEQYF
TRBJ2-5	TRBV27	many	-	TGTGCCAGCAGTCCGATGCCCCCAGGGATCGAGACCCAGTACTTC	CASSPMPPGIETQYF
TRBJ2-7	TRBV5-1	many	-	TGCGCCAGCAGCTTTCGCGGGGACGAGCAGTACTTC	CASSFRGDEQYF
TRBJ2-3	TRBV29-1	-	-	TGCAGCGCAACCCGGGACTTAGGCACAGATACGCAGTATTTT	CSATRDLGTDTQYF
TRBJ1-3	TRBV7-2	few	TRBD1	TGTGCCAGCAGCTCTCCACAGGGGGCGCGTGGAAACACCATATATTTT	CASSSPQGARGNTIYF
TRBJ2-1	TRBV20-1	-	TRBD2	TGCAGTGCTCGGGGTAGCGGGGGGCAGACCTACAATGAGCAGTTCTTC	CSARGSGGQTYNEQFF
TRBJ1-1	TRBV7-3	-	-	TGTGCCAGCAGCGTGGACAGCCAGGGCACTGAAGCTTTCTTT	CASSVDSQGTEAFF
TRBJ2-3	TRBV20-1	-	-	TGCAGTGCTAGAGCTAACTGGCCAGGGGGGCAGGATACGCAGTATTTT	CSARANWPGGQDTQYF
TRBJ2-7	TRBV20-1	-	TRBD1	TGCAGTGCTTGGACAGGGAGCGACGAGCAGTACTTC	CSAWTGSDEQYF
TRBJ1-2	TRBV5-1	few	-	TGCGCCAGCAGCTTGGCCCCGGCAGCTGACTATGGCTACACCTTC	CASSLAPAADYGYTF
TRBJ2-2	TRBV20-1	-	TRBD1	TGCAGTGCAACAGGGGGCGGGAGCACCGGGGAGCTGTTTTTT	CSATGGGSTGELFF
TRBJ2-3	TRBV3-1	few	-	TGTGCCAGCAGCCAAGACAACAGGCCTTTGGATACGCAGTATTTT	CASSQDNRPLDTQYF
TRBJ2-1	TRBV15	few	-	TGTGCCACCAGCAGAGCAGGGAGCTCCTACAATGAGCAGTTCTTC	CATSRAGSSYNEQFF
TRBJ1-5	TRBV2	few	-	TGTGCCAGCGCGGATAGCAATCAGCCCCAGCATTTT	CASADSNQPQHF
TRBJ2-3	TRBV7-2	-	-	TGTGCCAGCAAGACAGATACAGATACGCAGTATTTT	CASKTDTDTQYF
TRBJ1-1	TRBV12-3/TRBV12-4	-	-	TGTGCCAGCAGTTTACCGGACGGAGGATACACTGAAGCTTTCTTT	CASSLPDGGYTEAFF
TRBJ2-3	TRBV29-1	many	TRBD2	TGCAGCGTTGGTGGTAGCGGGAGTCCAGATACGCAGTATTTT	CSVGGSGSPDTQYF
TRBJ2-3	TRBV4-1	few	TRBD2	TGCGCCAGCAGCCAAGAAGCACTAGCGGAATTATCAGATACGCAGTATTTT	CASSQEALAELSDTQYF
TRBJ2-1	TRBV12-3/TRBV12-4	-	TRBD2	TGTGCCAGCAGTTCGACGCTAGCGGCCAGCTCCTACAATGAGCAGTTCTTC	CASSSTLAASSYNEQFF
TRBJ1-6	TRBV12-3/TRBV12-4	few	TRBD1	TGTGCCAGCAGCACAGGGGAGACTGATTCACCCCTCCACTTT	CASSTGETDSPLHF
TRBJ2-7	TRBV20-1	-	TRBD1	TGCAGTGCTAGAGATGTACAGGGGGCTTCCTACGAGCAGTACTTC	CSARDVQGASYEQYF
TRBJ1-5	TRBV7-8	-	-	TGTGCCAGCAGCTTAGGGTTCGGCAATCAGCCCCAGCATTTT	CASSLGFGNQPQHF
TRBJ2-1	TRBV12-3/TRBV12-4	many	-	TGTGCCAGCAGTTTTGAGAATGAGCAGTTCTTC	CASSFENEQFF
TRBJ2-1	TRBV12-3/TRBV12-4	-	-	TGTGCCAGCAGCCGGAGGGCAGGGGGGCCCTCTGATGAGCAGTTCTTC	CASSRRAGGPSDEQFF